This paragraph covers one T cell receptor beta chain sequence. Its matching antigen is unknown. The sample comes from a study of beta chain features in type 1 diabetes. Study-wide findings and caveats: More deletions and fewer insertions at VDJ junctions were seen in type 1 diabetes patients. All four CD4+ subsets of Type 1 diabetes patients contained TCRB CDR3s that were moderately but significantly shorter. Researchers reported that naive, central memory and Treg TCRB repertoires appeared more similar in patients than in healthy donors.

Expressed TCRB transcripts were sequenced after all isolated RNA was converted to cDNA. The protocol was immunoSEQ multiplex PCR, while the TCRdb copy is restricted to in-frame clones and leaves out a portion. The data show approximately 170,000 clones, approximately 9% seen once. Sorting with CD45RO/CCR7/CD25/CD127/CD95/CD27 yielded naive, central memory, regulatory and stem-like memory CD4+ cells. The CDR3 extends over 16 amino acids. The J segment lost 6 bases and the V segment lost 5 bases, leaving 11 bases of the junction unmatched. CDR1 SGHTA and CDR2 FQGNSA come from the germline V gene. Source material: central memory CD4+ T cells from blood. The V and J genes are TRBV7-2 and TRBJ2-7; 12 bases agree with TRBD2. This sequence originates from a woman in her late teens or twenties in good health. As DNA, the CDR3 is TGTGCCAGCAGCCCCCAGGCTAGCGGGGGGGCCTCCGAGCAGTACTTC. Amino acid sequence: CASSPQASGGASEQYF. Based on the CDR3 plus reference TRBV7-2 and TRBJ2-7, the full variable domain is GAGVSQSPSNKVTEKGKDVELRCDPISGHTALYWYRQSLGQGLEFLIYFQGNSAPDKSGLPSDRFSAERTGGSVSTLTIQRTQQEDSAVYLCASSPQASGGASEQYFGPGTRLTVT.